This T cell receptor (beta chain) was captured in a study of cytomegalovirus exposure and HLA in healthy donors. This clone was counted only a few times. The study ran its PCR with 60 Vbeta and 13 Jbeta primers. Original processing methods: Among the unique TCR beta chains that a later analysis counted, some 73 million in all, approximately 12 million were shared. Data came from immunoSEQ multiplex PCR; TCRdb stores just in-frame clones and leaves some out. V, J and clone size derive from that table, while D and trimming were established from the DNA sequence. The sample has about 210,000 clones, 70% to 80% seen once. Germline loops: CDR1 SGHAT, CDR2 FQDESV (reference sequence). The length of the CDR3 is 13 residues. Trimming left V 5 bases short and J 5 bases short, with 11 bases between.

The specimen was PBMCs. The J gene is TRBJ2-3, the V gene TRBV11-1; D is ambiguous. The TCR comes from a male donor in good health and CMV-seropositive. The CDR3 is CASSPTPGDTQYF. CDR3 in DNA: TGTGCCAGCAGCCCTACCCCCGGAGATACGCAGTATTTT. The whole variable domain, remainder taken from reference TRBV11-1 and TRBJ2-3, is EAEVAQSPRYKITEKSQAVAFWCDPISGHATLYWYRQILGQGPELLVQFQDESVVDDSQLPKDRFSAERLKGVDSTLKIQPAELGDSAMYLCASSPTPGDTQYFGPGTRLTVL.